Below, 27 T cell receptor beta chains from the same sample are listed, as sequenced in a study of blood T cell repertoires in COVID-19. Clones were read by immunoSEQ multiplex PCR, and TCRdb kept only the in-frame ones, dropping some. The table shows around 70,000 clones, with roughly 90% occurring only once. Sequencing was done on a sample of peripheral blood. The receptors shown here come from a man between 45 and 60 years old with acute or convalescent COVID-19.

The rearrangement joins TRBV9 to TRBJ1-1; D is ambiguous. Germline V gives CDR1 SGDLS, CDR2 YYNGEE. The CDR3 sequence is 18 residues long. The germline V and J ends were trimmed by 3 bases and 7 bases, with 28 bases remaining between them. CDR3 amino acids: CASSELRLRPGPSLEAFF. In DNA, the CDR3 is TGTGCCAGCAGCGAACTAAGGCTTCGCCCGGGTCCCTCCCTTGAAGCTTTCTTT.

This chain links TRBV7-2 with TRBJ2-7, with 10 positions matching TRBD1. V lost 0 bases and J lost 3; bases outside the gene matches: 5. CDR1 SGHTA and CDR2 FQGNSA come from the germline V gene. The CDR3 runs to 16 residues. For the CDR3, the DNA is TGTGCCAGCAGCTTAGCGGCCGGGACAGGGGACTACGAGCAGTACTTC. Protein sequence: CASSLAAGTGDYEQYF.

As for this clone: The same CDR3 is also encoded by other DNA sequences in this sample. The genes are TRBV11-2 and TRBJ1-2; D remains unclear. This CDR3 comprises 11 residues. The germline gives CDR1 SGHAT, CDR2 FQNNGV. V was shortened by 1 base and J by 7 bases, with 4 bases between the two germline ends. The CDR3: CASSLGGGYTF. The CDR3 DNA is TGTGCCAGCAGCTTAGGCGGTGGCTACACCTTC.

This chain links TRBV2 with TRBJ1-3; TRBD1 matches 7 bases. Germline-derived CDR1 and CDR2 are SNHLY and FYNNEI. V trimming: 7 bases; J trimming: 4 bases; junction bases outside the gene matches: 13. The CDR3 spans 16 residues. CDR3 region: CASTSRRQGSGNTIYF. DNA for the CDR3: TGTGCCAGCACCAGCCGCCGACAGGGATCGGGAAACACCATATATTTT.

V is TRBV5-8 and J is TRBJ1-5, with no clear D. The ends were cut back, 4 bases at V and 2 bases at J, with 7 bases in the middle. Germline V CDR1 and CDR2: SGHTS, YDEGEE. CDR3 length: 13 amino acids. CDR3 in DNA: TGTGCCAGCAGCCGGACTGGCAATCAGCCCCAGCATTTT. It encodes CASSRTGNQPQHF.

The chain is built from TRBV18 and TRBJ2-3; 8 nucleotides align to TRBD2. Trimming at V came to 0 bases and at J to 6 bases, leaving 5 bases not matched to a gene. CDR3 length equals 15 residues. Germline lookup yields CDR1 KGHSH and CDR2 LQKENI. CDR3 protein: CASSPPAGGGDTQYF. CDR3 sequence (DNA): TGTGCCAGCTCACCACCGGCGGGAGGAGGGGATACGCAGTATTTT.

The genes are TRBV10-3 and TRBJ2-7, with a possible D match to TRBD2 (6 bases). The CDR3 totals 13 residues. Deletions cut 9 bases from V and 0 bases from J, with 12 bases between. In germline, CDR1 is ENHRY, CDR2 SYGVKD. CDR3 nucleotide sequence: TGTGCCATGCGGGACTCCAGCTCCTACGAGCAGTACTTC. Translated: CAMRDSSSYEQYF.

The chain couples TRBV5-8 to TRBJ1-1; 8 nucleotides line up with TRBD1. CDR1 and CDR2 from the germline V gene are SGHTS and YDEGEE. The CDR3 is made up of 16 amino acids. The J segment lost 3 bases and the V segment lost 8 bases, leaving 15 bases of the junction unmatched. CDR3 nucleotide sequence: TGTGCCAGTTTTGAGTGGACAGGGAATTTGGACACTGAAGCTTTCTTT. It translates to CASFEWTGNLDTEAFF.

This sequence joins TRBV7-6 and TRBJ1-1; the D is unclear. V was pared by 2 bases and J by 1 base, with 11 bases between. This CDR3 has 15 amino acids. Germline V gives CDR1 SGHVS, CDR2 FNYEAQ. The CDR3 is CASSLNSGRNTEAFF. In nucleotides, the CDR3 is TGTGCCAGCAGCTTAAACTCAGGCCGGAACACTGAAGCTTTCTTT.

The gene calls are TRBV19 and TRBJ1-5; 11 bases map to TRBD1. Germline values: CDR1 LNHDA, CDR2 SQIVND (reference sequence). The V segment lost 7 bases and the J segment 6 bases; nucleotides outside the gene matches: 5. This CDR3 has 14 amino acids. The CDR3 sequence: CASTGTGGGQPQHF. CDR3 in DNA: TGTGCCAGTACCGGGACAGGGGGGGGTCAGCCCCAGCATTTT.

A single count supports this clone. This chain uses TRBV6-5 with TRBJ2-5, with 10 bases matching TRBD2. Germline lookup yields CDR1 MNHEY and CDR2 SVGAGI. The CDR3 loop spans 13 amino acids. V lost 2 bases to trimming and J lost 13 bases; unmatched junction nucleotides: 7. The CDR3 spells CASSYGTSGALYF. CDR3 in DNA: TGTGCCAGCAGTTACGGCACTAGCGGGGCCCTGTACTTC.

This clone came up a few times. This sequence joins TRBV9 and TRBJ2-1; maybe TRBD2 (6 bases). There are 16 residues in the CDR3. CDR1 and CDR2 from the germline V gene are SGDLS and YYNGEE. V lost 4 bases and J 6 bases, leaving 20 bases between the germline ends. The CDR3 coding sequence is TGTGCCAGCAGCCCACTACTAGCTTTTCGGGCCAATGAGCAGTTCTTC. Translating it yields CASSPLLAFRANEQFF.

The rearrangement links TRBV12-5 to TRBJ2-3; 8 nucleotides agree with TRBD2. This CDR3 spans 16 amino acids. Germline V gene lookup returns CDR1 LGHNT and CDR2 FRNRAP. V lost 6 bases and J lost 5; bases outside the gene matches: 13. CDR3 in amino acids: CASGPGGVPSVDTQYF. The CDR3 nucleotides read TGTGCTAGTGGCCCGGGGGGGGTCCCGTCGGTAGATACGCAGTATTTT.

This clone was detected once. The rearrangement links TRBV11-2 to TRBJ1-2; 10 bases are a match to TRBD1. The CDR3 consists of 14 residues. Germline V lookup: CDR1 SGHAT, CDR2 FQNNGV. V shed 3 bases, J shed 2 bases, and the junction held 0 bases outside the gene matches. The chain's CDR3 is CASSLGQGNYGYTF. The CDR3 nucleotides read TGTGCCAGCAGCTTGGGACAGGGGAACTATGGCTACACCTTC.

The gene calls are TRBV14 and TRBJ2-7; D is uncertain. The V gene's germline CDR1 is SGHDN and CDR2 FVKESK. V shed 5 bases and J shed 3 bases, with 8 bases lying between them. This CDR3 comprises 12 residues. The CDR3 DNA follows: TGTGCCAGCAGCTCCTTCGGCTACGAGCAGTACTTC. As protein: CASSSFGYEQYF.

The V call is TRBV12-3 or TRBV12-4, the J call TRBJ1-1, with 8 bases lining up with TRBD1. Trimming at V came to 4 bases and at J to 6 bases, leaving 4 bases not matched to a gene. The CDR3 runs to 13 residues. CDR3 in DNA: TGTGCCAGCAGTTCCGGACAGGGCTCTGAAGCTTTCTTT. Amino acids: CASSSGQGSEAFF.

This clone showed up just once. The rearrangement links TRBV10-1 to TRBJ2-3; no clear D. With 3 bases removed from V and 0 bases from J, the gap between germline ends came to 7 bases. The germline gives CDR1 WNHNN, CDR2 SYGVQD (reference sequence). The CDR3 length is 14 residues. CDR3 amino acids: CASSDSLSTDTQYF. CDR3 DNA sequence: TGCGCCAGCAGTGATTCCTTAAGCACAGATACGCAGTATTTT.

V gene TRBV11-2 combines with J gene TRBJ1-1, with D possibly being TRBD1 (6 bases). The CDR3 spans 15 residues. Germline loops: CDR1 SGHAT, CDR2 FQNNGV. V shed 4 bases and J shed 4 bases, with 16 bases lying between them. The CDR3 spells CASSSYTGWATEAFF. In DNA form, the CDR3 reads TGTGCCAGCAGCTCCTATACAGGGTGGGCCACTGAAGCTTTCTTT.

The CDR3 spells CASSTRTSGRDNEQFF. The CDR3 region has the DNA TGTGCCAGCAGCACTCGGACTAGCGGGCGGGACAATGAGCAGTTCTTC. This rearrangement joins TRBV11-2 to TRBJ2-1, with 11 bases that match TRBD2. The CDR3 sequence is 16 residues long. Germline lookup yields CDR1 SGHAT and CDR2 FQNNGV. With 5 bases clipped from V and 5 bases from J, the junction kept 8 bases outside the gene matches.

Written as DNA, the CDR3 is TGTGCCAGCAGTGAAGGCGGGCGACAGGAGCGATTTCAGGGCACTGAAGCTTTCTTT. Its translation: CASSEGGRQERFQGTEAFF. The chain couples TRBV2 to TRBJ1-1; a possible D gene is TRBD1 (6 bases). Germline loops: CDR1 SNHLY, CDR2 FYNNEI. Trimming stripped 1 base from V and 4 bases from J, with 25 bases between. The CDR3 is 19 amino acids.

The chain joins TRBV19 to TRBJ2-1; 9 positions match TRBD2. This CDR3 spans 18 amino acids. Trimming cost V 5 bases and J 3 bases; bases outside gene matches: 14. The V gene's germline CDR1 is LNHDA and CDR2 SQIVND (reference sequence). CDR3 DNA: TGTGCCAGTAGTTTCCCCCACCTAGCGGGGCCAGTCTACAATGAGCAGTTCTTC. Its translation is CASSFPHLAGPVYNEQFF.

The J gene is TRBJ1-1, the V gene TRBV2, with D possibly TRBD1 on 6 matching bases. In germline, CDR1 is SNHLY, CDR2 FYNNEI. The CDR3 runs 14 residues. The germline V and J ends were trimmed by 7 bases and 6 bases, with 18 bases remaining between them. Here the CDR3 reads CASKYREVAAEAFF. The CDR3 coding sequence is TGTGCCAGCAAATACAGGGAAGTAGCCGCTGAAGCTTTCTTT.

The J gene is TRBJ1-1, the V gene TRBV28; TRBD1 matches at 8 bases. Germline V lookup: CDR1 MDHEN, CDR2 SYDVKM. There are 14 residues in the CDR3. Trimming at V came to 6 bases and at J to 6 bases, leaving 9 bases not matched to a gene. CDR3 amino acids: CASRGRGHFPEAFF. In DNA, the CDR3 is TGTGCCAGCAGGGGCAGGGGGCATTTCCCTGAAGCTTTCTTT.

This clone was seen just once. V usage is TRBV6-6 and J usage is TRBJ2-7; D unclear. The CDR3 spans 14 residues. Per germline, CDR1 MNHNY and CDR2 SVGAGI (reference sequence). Trimming took off 2 bases at V and 2 bases at J, with 10 bases between the two ends. The CDR3 bases are TGTGCCAGCAGTTACGGCAGGTCACCCTACGAGCAGTACGTC. Protein sequence: CASSYGRSPYEQYV.

V usage is TRBV28 and J usage is TRBJ2-7, with TRBD1 matching over 8 bases. With V trimmed by 5 bases and J by 4 bases, 7 bases remained unmatched. The CDR3 has 14 residues. Germline CDR1 and CDR2: MDHEN and SYDVKM. CDR3 sequence: CASSPRTGTYEQYF. The CDR3 DNA is TGTGCCAGCAGTCCAAGGACAGGGACGTACGAGCAGTACTTC.

J is TRBJ1-1 and V is TRBV28, with 8 nucleotides matching TRBD1. V was pared by 5 bases and J by 0 bases, with 5 bases of the junction left unmatched. The CDR3 spans 15 residues. Germline assignment: CDR1 MDHEN and CDR2 SYDVKM. In DNA form, the CDR3 reads TGTGCCAGCAGTCCCCTGGGACAGGTGAACACTGAAGCTTTCTTT. It specifies CASSPLGQVNTEAFF.

J is TRBJ2-1 and V is TRBV28; the match to TRBD2 covers 8 bases. Per germline, CDR1 MDHEN and CDR2 SYDVKM. The CDR3 runs to 18 residues. Germline trimming cut 4 bases from V and 3 bases from J; bases unmatched to any gene: 14. The CDR3, as DNA: TGTGCCAGCAGTTACCCCGCCCGGGGGGGAGGGTACTACAATGAGCAGTTCTTC. As protein: CASSYPARGGGYYNEQFF.